In this sample, the clone carrying this T cell receptor (beta chain) turned up a few times. Its antigen remains unknown. CDR1 is SNHLY, CDR2 FYNNEI, per germline. This CDR3 contains 15 residues. The ends were cut back, 3 bases at V and 6 bases at J, with 15 bases in the middle. This PCR relied on a set of 60 Vbeta primers and 13 Jbeta primers. As originally analysed: Later reanalysis found 80 million or so unique TCR beta chains, 9 million to 12 million of them shared. Sequencing used immunoSEQ multiplex PCR; TCRdb keeps in-frame clones, though not all of them. Clone size and V and J calls were adopted from that table, with D and trimming inferred from the DNA. The data contain about 120,000 clones, about 80% of them singletons. The sample comes from a study of cytomegalovirus exposure and HLA in healthy donors. Study-wide background: Among roughly 180 million T cells, an earlier analysis found about 100 million unique TCR beta sequences. The study's findings and limits: Later analysis indicated greater clonal expansion among HLA-associated TCR beta chains than among equally common other chains. Prediction of most subjects' HLA-A and HLA-B alleles by TCR beta sequences was reportedly accurate.

Sequenced: PBMCs. This chain connects TRBV2 to TRBJ1-5; maybe TRBD1 (6 bases). This TCR derives from a woman in her thirties or forties in good health and CMV-seropositive. The CDR3 DNA follows: TGTGCCAGCAGTGACCAGGGAGGGGGAAGTCAGCCCCAGCATTTT. Amino acid sequence: CASSDQGGGSQPQHF.